The rows below give T cell receptor beta chains drawn from one sample of a study of blood T cell repertoires in COVID-19. Clones were read by immunoSEQ multiplex PCR, and TCRdb kept only the in-frame ones, dropping some. The data contain some 140,000 clones, approximately 90% of them singletons. Specimen: peripheral blood. Receptors originate from a man between 45 and 60 years old with active or convalescent COVID-19. Both conserved end residues are part of each CDR3. A D gene is named only where the DNA matches it firmly. Rows may omit the clone size; those that give it use once, few, many or a size class.

TRBJ2-5	NA	TRBV11-2	NA	TGTGCCAGCAGCTTAGCAGGGGCCCAGTACTTC	CASSLAGAQYF
TRBJ2-5	NA	TRBV19	TRBD2	TGTGCCAGTAGTGAATTAGCGGGGGCCCAAGAGACCCAGTACTTC	CASSELAGAQETQYF
TRBJ2-3	NA	TRBV5-4	TRBD2	TGTGCCAGCAGCCGGACTAGCGGAACAGATACGCAGTATTTT	CASSRTSGTDTQYF
TRBJ2-7	NA	TRBV6-5	NA	TGTGCCAGCAGTTATTGGTCTGAGGGGGGGCCGGTCGAGCAGTACTTC	CASSYWSEGGPVEQYF
TRBJ2-2	NA	TRBV29-1	TRBD2	TGCAGCGTTGTCGCGGGAGTAAGAACCGGGGAGCTGTTTTTT	CSVVAGVRTGELFF
TRBJ2-1	NA	TRBV29-1	TRBD2	TGCAGCGTTCGCGACCCGACTAGCGGGAGGGAAAATGAGCAGTTCTTC	CSVRDPTSGRENEQFF
TRBJ2-7	once	TRBV9	TRBD1	TGTGCCAGCAGCGTAGAGACAGGGGCCTACGAGCAGTACTTC	CASSVETGAYEQYF
TRBJ2-2	NA	TRBV14	TRBD1	TGTGCCAGCAGCTGGACAGGGAGTGAGCTGTTTTTT	CASSWTGSELFF
TRBJ1-1	NA	TRBV10-1	NA	TGCGCCAGCAGTGAGTCGATTCGGTTGGGGCGGCGAGGAGCTTTCTTT	CASSESIRLGRRGAFF
TRBJ1-4	few	TRBV2	TRBD1	TGTGCCAGCAGTTACGGGACAGGGGGTAGCGAAAAACTGTTTTTT	CASSYGTGGSEKLFF
TRBJ1-4	NA	TRBV5-4	NA	TGTGCCAGCAGCCCACAGGCAACTAATGAAAAACTGTTTTTT	CASSPQATNEKLFF
TRBJ1-1	NA	TRBV27	TRBD1	TGTGCCAGCAGTTCCCCCCCGGAGGGGGCTGCTTTCTTT	CASSSPPEGAAFF
TRBJ1-5	NA	TRBV15	NA	TGTGCCACCAGCAGAGATAACAATCAGCCCCAGCATTTT	CATSRDNNQPQHF
TRBJ2-1	NA	TRBV5-1	TRBD1	TGCGCCAGCAGCTTTGGCGGGACAGGGGATTTCTCCTACAATGAGCAGTTCTTC	CASSFGGTGDFSYNEQFF
TRBJ1-6	NA	TRBV5-6	TRBD1	TGTGCCAGCAGCCTGACAGGGGGCAATTCACCCCTCCACTTT	CASSLTGGNSPLHF
TRBJ2-4	NA	TRBV6-4	NA	TGTGCCAGCAGTGATGGTTGGGCGGGGGCGGTAAACATTCAGTACTTC	CASSDGWAGAVNIQYF
TRBJ1-6	NA	TRBV10-1	NA	TGCGCAACCCAGGGGTCTAATTCACCCCTCCACTTT	CATQGSNSPLHF
TRBJ2-1	once	TRBV7-9	TRBD2	TGTGCCAGCAGGAGTTGGACTAGCGGGATCAATGAGCAGTTCTTC	CASRSWTSGINEQFF
TRBJ2-5	NA	TRBV7-2	NA	TGTGCCAGCAGCTTAGATGGGCAGGGGGGAAGGGAGACCCAGTACTTC	CASSLDGQGGRETQYF
TRBJ1-2	NA	TRBV5-1	TRBD1	TGCGCCAGCAGCAGAACCCCCGGGACAGGACCTCCCTCCAGCTATGGCTACACCTTC	CASSRTPGTGPPSSYGYTF
TRBJ2-1	few	TRBV18	TRBD2	TGTGCCAGCTCACCACCACAGCGGGAGGGATGGAATGAGCAGTTCTTC	CASSPPQREGWNEQFF
TRBJ1-1	NA	TRBV10-3	NA	TGTGCCATCAGTGCCGGGGGTGAAGCTTTCTTT	CAISAGGEAFF
TRBJ2-5	NA	TRBV29-1	TRBD2	TGCAGCGTCTTAGCGGGGCAAGAGACCCAGTACTTC	CSVLAGQETQYF
TRBJ2-7	NA	TRBV30	NA	TGTGCCTGGAGTTACAGGGTCAACGAGCAGTACTTC	CAWSYRVNEQYF
TRBJ1-4	NA	TRBV10-3	TRBD1	TGTGCCATCAGTGTGACAGGGGGAGAAAAACTGTTTTTT	CAISVTGGEKLFF